This TCR beta chain was identified in a study of early T cells in non-severe SARS-CoV-2 infection. The wider study: Sequencing of bulk RNA from unsorted whole blood was done, without chain pairing.

This clonotype was seen at least ten times. Its target is not known. Unique molecular identifiers were added to individual cDNA molecules. Via MiXCR, TCRdb re-called the 5' RACE reads, giving one row per CDR3 protein. The repertoire consists of about 50,000 distinct CDR3 sequences, with roughly 10% occurring once and the leading ten covering about 15%. From germline, CDR1 is SEHNR and CDR2 FQNEAQ (reference sequence). CDR3 length: 17 amino acids. The junction had 8 bases not matched to a gene; V was cut back by 1 base and J by 4 bases. Notes on the study in general: Private and CD4 specificities were missed by VDJdb matching, which favored anti-spike CD8 responses.

The genes are TRBV7-9 and TRBJ1-5, with 9 bases matching TRBD1. This sequence originates from an adult who was a healthcare worker with PCR-confirmed SARS-CoV-2 infection or an uninfected control (not recorded which). The sequencing input was whole blood. CDR3 bases: TGTGCCAGCAGCTTAGGCTTTTGGGACAGGGAGAATCAGCCCCAGCATTTT. Encoded protein: CASSLGFWDRENQPQHF. The whole variable domain, remainder taken from reference TRBV7-9 and TRBJ1-5, is DTGVSQNPRHKITKRGQNVTFRCDPISEHNRLYWYRQTLGQGPEFLTYFQNEAQLEKSRLLSDRFSAERPKGSFSTLEIQRTEQGDSAMYLCASSLGFWDRENQPQHFGDGTRLSIL.